Reported below is one T cell receptor (beta chain). The antigen it binds to is not known. No much larger clonotype is one base removed from it; base qualities were not supplied. This record belongs to a study of cytomegalovirus exposure and HLA in healthy donors (dated by TCRdb to 2017 to 2019). Study-wide context: An earlier analysis of approximately 600 of the donors reported roughly 270 Gb of sequence data and 117 million unique TCR beta sequences from some 180 million T cells. Among the roughly 390 genotyped donors, around 79% belonged to the genetic ancestry cluster associated with self-reported Caucasian donors. A later genetic analysis used genome-wide SNP genotypes for about 60% of the roughly 700 donors, treating that subset as a discovery cohort. Because of strong linkage in the cohort, 5 or 6 DR-DQ haplotypes were treated as single units for association and clustering. Besides the first cohort of roughly 700 subjects, a separate validation cohort made up of 90 to 150 different subjects was used. Both class I and class II loci were covered by HLA typing, at four-digit resolution. Alongside the repertoire data, information on donor age, sex, ethnicity and CMV serostatus was compiled. The study combined high-throughput TCR immunosequencing, statistical association of individual TCRs with disease status, and machine learning to predict cytomegalovirus infection status. Among a few hundred genotyped donors of the cohort, an average of around 240,000 unique TCR beta nucleotide sequences were sequenced per donor, roughly 18% of them non-productive. About 280 gigabases of sequencing data and around 87 million unique TCR sequences were included in an early release covering 500 to 750 HLA-typed donors. The study aimed to test whether signatures of past pathogen exposure could be identified by cataloging public T cell receptors. In a later analysis, previously published TCR beta repertoires from 600 to 850 donors were re-analyzed and high-resolution HLA genotyping was added so that TCR occurrence patterns could be studied. Typing coverage varied by locus: 629-630 donors for A, B, C, DRB1 and DQB1; approximately 520 for DQA1; 600 to 610 for DPA1; fewer than 480 for DPB1. Rather than drawing on any new phenotypic data, the later analysis identified candidate immune exposures from TCR beta sequences and the way those sequences occurred across donors. The study profiled the T cell repertoires of 666 subjects by immunosequencing and related them to cytomegalovirus serostatus. In an earlier analysis of 550 to 700 of the donors, high-throughput TCR beta sequencing was used to judge whether each TCR beta V gene segment behaved as functional or pseudogenic. Every discovery cohort repertoire had been produced on one sequencing platform.

Study-level results and caveats: Assigning TCR associations to individual alleles was difficult when HLA alleles, especially DR and DQ, strongly co-occurred. A later genetic analysis reported fewer N-insertions in productive TCRs among donors in an Asian-associated ancestry cluster than the roughly 700-donor mean. Because HLA typing was missing for some donors at each locus, association tests included only the typed subset. A few of the identified cytomegalovirus-associated TCR beta chains were confirmed in vitro to be specific for cytomegalovirus antigens. The study gave a list of 150 to 200 TCR beta chains associated with cytomegalovirus. Most TCR sequences were observed very rarely across donors, whereas some public TCRs were present in many individuals. The classifier was reported to diagnose cytomegalovirus status with high specificity and sensitivity in both the original cohort and the validation cohort. Sequencing depth was assumed to be roughly uniform across donors in the presence/absence analyses, though that assumption may not hold. In a later genetic analysis, a missense DCLRE1C variant was associated with V-gene and J-gene trimming of TCR beta chains, and the association was replicated in an independent cohort. According to the authors, the approach could potentially be generalized to other disease states and immunological phenotypes. A further reported finding was that TCR beta sequences accurately predicted the HLA-A and HLA-B alleles for most subjects in the first cohort. A cluster of highly shared sequence variants was judged likely to be a technical artifact of the sequencing pipeline. This cohort had only TCR beta chains sequenced, and the lack of alpha or paired-chain data limited which features could be detected. In a later analysis, HLA-associated TCR beta chains were found to be more clonally expanded and to have lower generation probabilities than equally common non-associated chains. According to a later analysis, TCR association rates differed among HLA loci, with DRB1 alleles showing the most associated TCRs and HLA-C alleles showing the fewest. The only immune exposure information available for the cohort was CMV serostatus. In a later analysis, most CMV-associated TCR beta chains were found to appear HLA-restricted, with HLA associations seemingly driven largely by CMV exposure. Several of the top co-occurrence clusters appeared to be linked to parvovirus B19, influenza, CMV and Epstein-Barr virus, according to a later analysis. The earlier analysis of 587 of the donors excluded seventeen rarely observed V segments, including chromosome 9 orphons, because counts were too low. Specific HLA alleles were associated with roughly 17,000 TCR beta sequences at a false discovery rate of 0.05 in a later analysis. Linkage disequilibrium might explain the correlated functional status among segregating V segments, but an unknown experimental factor could not be excluded. In an earlier analysis of 450 to 750 of the donors, most TCR beta V segments appeared in productive rearrangements about 90% or about 30% of the time, broadly matching IMGT annotations.

In total, 600 or so healthy bone marrow donors made up the cohort. At the time of sampling, all cohort members were nominally healthy, though unrecorded immune exposures were likely present. The donor was CMV seronegative and belonged to the group of 350 or so seronegative cohort members. Each donor provided a peripheral blood sample, and peripheral blood mononuclear cells were used for TCR beta sequencing. Genomic DNA extraction from the blood cell samples was performed with the Qiagen DNeasy Blood Extraction Kit. Library prep was done by the immunoSEQ multiplex PCR assay. The multiplex PCR relied on a mix of 60 forward primers for TCR Vbeta segments and 13 reverse primers for TCR Jbeta segments. Amplification of the CDR3 region of rearranged TCR beta genes was performed with a multiplex PCR assay on genomic DNA. The amplified TCR beta libraries were sequenced on the Illumina HiSeq System as 87-base-pair reads. On the authors' methods: A later analysis counted approximately 76 million unique TCR beta chains across the 666 repertoires, and roughly 11 million of these chains were shared by at least two donors. A nearest-neighbor algorithm error-corrected the raw reads and collapsed the reads into unique sequences, merging closely related sequences to remove PCR and sequencing errors. V, D and J gene segments were assigned by aligning CDR3 sequences to IMGT reference sequences. Each retained sequence needed at least a six-nucleotide match to both a V gene segment and a J gene segment. Rearrangements were classified as productive when the CDR3 lacked stop codons and remained in frame with V and J, and all other rearrangements were classified as non-productive. Following IMGT convention, CDR3 was defined as the stretch from the second conserved V-encoded cysteine to the conserved J-encoded phenylalanine. The earlier analysis of about 640 of the donors excluded any sequence lacking an unambiguous match to a single V gene segment. An earlier analysis of several hundred of the donors called V segments functional above 56.7% productive rearrangements and segregating when the between-donor standard deviation exceeded 5%. A statistical classification framework was built for diagnosing cytomegalovirus status from the catalog of TCR beta chain sequences. In a later analysis, V and J genes were assigned by comparing TCR nucleotide sequences against IMGT/GENE-DB human TR gene sequences. The TCRdist pipeline was used in a later analysis to assign CDR3 sequences and most-parsimonious VDJ recombination scenarios. In a later analysis, every TCR beta chain was defined by the combination of its CDR3 amino acid sequence and its V-gene family, and reads without a unique V-gene family were dropped. A later analysis removed over 500 highly shared, low-generation-probability nucleotide sequences to deal with suspected cross-contamination and a sequencing artifact. For each public chain, a later analysis derived a clonal expansion index from normalized ranks of inferred template counts within each repertoire. Generation probabilities in a later analysis came from a VDJ recombination model fitted to out-of-frame rearrangements, and those results were checked against IGoR. A later analysis scored TCR-TCR, TCR-HLA and TCR-CMV co-occurrence with hypergeometric tests, applying a repertoire-size bias correction to TCR pairs. To estimate false discovery rates, a later analysis permuted the HLA or CMV assignments 20 times. In a later analysis, co-occurring TCRs were grouped using DBSCAN, with TCRdist sequence similarity added in when clustering inside HLA-allele-positive subsets. Co-occurrence clustering excluded repertoires with fewer than 30,000 or more than 120,000 public chains, plus five with anomalous nucleotide sharing. TCRdb provides this immuneACCESS table in a form limited to in-frame rearrangements. Some clones are lacking; in checked studies, under half of them reflect an unresolved V gene, and why the rest are absent is not known. V and J calls and clone size come straight from that table; D and trimming were deduced from the DNA. This sample holds about 210,000 clones; approximately 81% were observed only once. Together, the top ten hold 2.5% to 3% of the sample.

The clonotype originates from a young man in good health and CMV-seronegative. The sequenced sample consisted of PBMCs.

The CDR3 reads CASSPVSGEKLFF. The DNA reads TGTGCCAGCAGCCCCGTATCGGGTGAAAAACTGTTTTTT. The rearranged chain carries TRBV13 and TRBJ1-4; the D gene assignment is ambiguous. The CDR3 starts with the cysteine, ends with the phenylalanine, and has 13 residues. CDR3 DNA is the only sequence kept; it has 39 bases, read in frame from the first base. V gives up 5 bases and J gives up 7 bases, and the segment between their germline ends measures 11 bases. CDR1 and CDR2 are read off the germline V gene (reference sequence) as PRHDT and FYEKMQ.